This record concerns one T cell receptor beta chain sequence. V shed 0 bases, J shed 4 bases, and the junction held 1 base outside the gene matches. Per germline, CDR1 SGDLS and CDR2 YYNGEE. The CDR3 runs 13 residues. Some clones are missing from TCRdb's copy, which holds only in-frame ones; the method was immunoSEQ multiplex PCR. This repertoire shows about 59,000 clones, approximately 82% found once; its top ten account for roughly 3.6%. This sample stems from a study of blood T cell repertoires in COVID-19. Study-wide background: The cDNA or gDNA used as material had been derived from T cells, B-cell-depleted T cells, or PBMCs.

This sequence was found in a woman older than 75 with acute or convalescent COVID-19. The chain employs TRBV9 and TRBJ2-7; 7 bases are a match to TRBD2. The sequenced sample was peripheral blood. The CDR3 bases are TGTGCCAGCAGCGTAGGGGAGGGGTACGAGCAGTACTTC. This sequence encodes CASSVGEGYEQYF.